This T cell receptor (beta chain) was sequenced during a study of brain T cells in children with intractable seizures (dated by TCRdb to the early 2020s). About the full investigation: A NanoString immunology panel was first used to screen resected brain tissue from 53 pediatric epilepsy surgery cases for immune gene transcripts. Among the approximately twelve selected surgery cases, pre-surgery blood was additionally sequenced for eight, leaving four cases with brain tissue only.

Notes on this clone: The target of this receptor is not known. No qualities accompany the bases; no much larger clone lies one base away.

On the study overall, not on this receptor specifically: Viral specificity was inferred only from CDR3 sequence similarity, and patients' HCMV serostatus was unknown. Sequencing depth differed between pre- and post-surgery blood, so clones missing from the pre-surgery sample may reflect undersampling.

The CDR3 holds 14 amino acids from the cysteine to the phenylalanine. Only CDR3 DNA remains: 42 bases, in frame from the first base. V was cut back by 5 bases and J by 4 bases, leaving a gap of 14 bases between them. The germline V gene sets CDR1 to MNHEY and CDR2 to SVGAGI. The immunoSEQ assay was used to generate TCR beta chain sequences from genomic DNA. The source study handled its data this way. CDR3 sequences that did not begin with the conserved framework cysteine at position 104 were removed manually. To get clonality, the normalized Shannon's Diversity Index was subtracted from one, giving values from 0 (maximal diversity) to 1 (oligoclonal). Chi-squared comparison-of-proportions tests were used to check whether the frequency of the same CDR3 differed between samples, for example brain versus blood. Public clonotypes were identified by searching immuneACCESS, and similarity to known antiviral clonotypes was assessed with the VDJdb browser. Imported from immuneACCESS, the table was reduced by TCRdb to in-frame sequences with V and J called. These copies leave out some clones; in studies compared against another copy, an unresolved V gene accounts for under half, and the cause of the remainder is not known. V and J calls and clone size are as listed in that table; D and trimming were resolved from the DNA. The sample records about 80,000 clones, approximately 89% of which are singletons. The biggest ten clones account for roughly a quarter of the sample.

The sample's time point, from its label and the paper: resected brain tissue, or blood drawn just prior to surgery. The surgery cases with the highest brain T cell transcript signatures were chosen for TCR beta chain sequencing of brain tissue, and also of blood when blood was available. Patients had been treated with at least one anti-epileptic drug before surgery. The TCR-sequenced patients were children whose drug-resistant epilepsy was caused by tuberous sclerosis complex, focal cortical dysplasia, Rasmussen encephalitis or hemimegalencephaly. The blood samples were collected right before the epilepsy surgery. Bulk genomic DNA was extracted from unsorted brain tissue and whole blood with the Monarch genomic DNA purification kit.

This sequence was found in a girl aged 2 to 10 with Rasmussen encephalitis and intractable seizures. The chain employs TRBV6-5 and TRBJ1-2; perhaps TRBD1 is the D gene, with 5 bases matching. The material was peripheral blood, obtained at surgery. The CDR3 protein: CASSPQGLSYGYTF. The nucleotide sequence is TGTGCCAGCAGTCCCCAGGGACTGAGCTATGGCTACACCTTC.